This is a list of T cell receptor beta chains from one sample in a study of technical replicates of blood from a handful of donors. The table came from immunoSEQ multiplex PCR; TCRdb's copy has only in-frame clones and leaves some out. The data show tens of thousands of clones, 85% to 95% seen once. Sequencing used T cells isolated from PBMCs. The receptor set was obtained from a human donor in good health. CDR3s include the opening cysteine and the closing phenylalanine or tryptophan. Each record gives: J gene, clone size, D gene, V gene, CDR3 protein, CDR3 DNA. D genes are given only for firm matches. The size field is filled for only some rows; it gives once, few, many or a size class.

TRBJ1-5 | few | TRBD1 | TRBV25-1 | CAAGAGGPCQPQHF | TGTGCGGCAGGGGCAGGGGGCCCGTGTCAGCCCCAGCATTTT
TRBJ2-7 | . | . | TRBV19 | CASSMRSGEANEQYF | TGTGCCAGTAGTATGCGCTCGGGGGAAGCGAACGAGCAGTACTTC
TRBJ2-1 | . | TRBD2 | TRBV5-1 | CASSLGLAGGNEQFF | TGCGCCAGCAGCTTGGGGCTAGCGGGCGGTAATGAGCAGTTCTTC
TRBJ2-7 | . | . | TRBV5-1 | CASSFTADYEQYF | TGCGCCAGCAGCTTTACGGCGGACTACGAGCAGTACTTC
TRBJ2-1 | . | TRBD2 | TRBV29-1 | CSVLSGRGLSSEQFF | TGCAGCGTACTTAGCGGGAGAGGGTTGAGCAGTGAGCAGTTCTTC
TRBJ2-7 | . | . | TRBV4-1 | CASSLGGGWNEQYF | TGCGCCAGCAGCCTAGGAGGGGGCTGGAACGAGCAGTACTTC
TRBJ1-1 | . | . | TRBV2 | CASRVTGRTTEAFF | TGTGCCAGCAGAGTTACAGGTAGAACGACTGAAGCTTTCTTT
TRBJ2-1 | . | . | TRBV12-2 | CASRLVSGGSWHEQFF | TGTGCAAGTCGCTTGGTTAGCGGGGGGTCGTGGCATGAGCAGTTCTTC
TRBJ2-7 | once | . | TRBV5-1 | CASSAWVGKSYEQYF | TGCGCCAGCAGCGCCTGGGTGGGCAAGAGCTACGAGCAGTACTTC
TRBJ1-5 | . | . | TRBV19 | CASSLLSQPQHF | TGTGCCAGTAGTCTTTTGAGTCAGCCCCAGCATTTT
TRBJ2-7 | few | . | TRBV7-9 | CASSLEAREQYF | TGTGCCAGCAGCTTAGAAGCACGCGAGCAGTACTTC
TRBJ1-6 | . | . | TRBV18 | CASYGDSSDSPLHF | TGTGCCAGCTACGGGGACTCCTCAGATTCACCCCTCCACTTT
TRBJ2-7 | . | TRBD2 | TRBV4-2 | CASRERLAETYEQYF | TGTGCCAGCAGGGAACGACTAGCGGAGACCTACGAGCAGTACTTC
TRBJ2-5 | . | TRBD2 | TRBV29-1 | CSVELAGGETQYF | TGCAGCGTTGAGCTAGCGGGAGGAGAGACCCAGTACTTC
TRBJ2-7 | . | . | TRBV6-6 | CASSYLEDSSYEQYF | TGTGCCAGCAGTTACTTAGAGGACAGCTCCTACGAGCAGTACTTC
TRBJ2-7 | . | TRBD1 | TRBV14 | CASSQYNRGYEQYF | TGTGCCAGCAGCCAATATAACAGGGGTTACGAGCAGTACTTC
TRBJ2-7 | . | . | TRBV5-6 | CASSSNYEQYF | TGTGCCAGCAGCTCTAACTACGAGCAGTACTTC
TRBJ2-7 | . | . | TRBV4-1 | CASSQEVGRTYEQYF | TGCGCCAGCAGCCAAGAAGTTGGTAGAACCTACGAGCAGTACTTC
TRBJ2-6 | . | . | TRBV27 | CASSSQSGANVLTF | TGTGCCAGCAGTTCCCAATCTGGGGCCAACGTCCTGACTTTC
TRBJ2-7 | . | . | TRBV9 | CASSDGTSTSSYEQYF | TGTGCCAGCAGCGATGGGACATCTACCAGCTCCTACGAGCAGTACTTC
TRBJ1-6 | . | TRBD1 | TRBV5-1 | CASSLVSGGSLHF | TGCGCCAGCAGCTTGGTGTCAGGGGGCAGCCTCCACTTT
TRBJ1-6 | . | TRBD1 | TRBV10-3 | CAISKKQGGQGTSPLHF | TGTGCCATCAGCAAGAAGCAGGGGGGACAGGGGACCTCACCCCTCCACTTT
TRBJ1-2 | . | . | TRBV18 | CASSPPIGQTHYGYTF | TGTGCCAGCTCACCACCGATCGGACAGACTCACTATGGCTACACCTTC
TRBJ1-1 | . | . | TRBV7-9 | CASSQRQDTEAFF | TGTGCCAGCAGCCAACGACAAGACACTGAAGCTTTCTTT
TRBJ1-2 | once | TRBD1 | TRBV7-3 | CASSLTPNSAGGNYGYTF | TGTGCCAGCAGCTTAACCCCGAATTCCGCAGGGGGGAACTATGGCTACACCTTC
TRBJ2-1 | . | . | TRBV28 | CASSSAAAADNEQFF | TGTGCCAGCAGTTCGGCGGCGGCCGCAGACAATGAGCAGTTCTTC
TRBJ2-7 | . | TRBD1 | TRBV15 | CATSGAGTAYEQYF | TGTGCCACCAGCGGAGCCGGGACAGCCTACGAGCAGTACTTC
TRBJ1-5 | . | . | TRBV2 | CASTLEASWGNQPQHF | TGTGCCAGCACCCTTGAGGCTTCGTGGGGCAATCAGCCCCAGCATTTT
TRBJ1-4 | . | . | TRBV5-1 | CASSRGTSNEKLFF | TGCGCCAGCAGTAGGGGCACGTCTAATGAAAAACTGTTTTTT
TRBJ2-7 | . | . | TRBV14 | CASSQAPQRMLYEQYF | TGTGCCAGCAGCCAAGCCCCCCAGCGGATGCTCTACGAGCAGTACTTC
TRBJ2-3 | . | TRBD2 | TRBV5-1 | CASSFGLAGTFSTDTQYF | TGCGCCAGCAGCTTTGGACTAGCGGGAACCTTTAGCACAGATACGCAGTATTTT
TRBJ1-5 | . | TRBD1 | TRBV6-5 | CASSRGGNQPQHF | TGTGCCAGCTCCAGGGGGGGCAATCAGCCCCAGCATTTT
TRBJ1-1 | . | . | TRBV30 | CAWSVVGRTTEAFF | TGTGCCTGGAGTGTAGTTGGCAGAACCACTGAAGCTTTCTTT
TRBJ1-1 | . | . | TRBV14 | CASSLEGAEAFF | TGTGCCAGCAGCCTTGAGGGGGCTGAAGCTTTCTTT
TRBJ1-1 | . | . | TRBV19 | CASSRGGNTEAFF | TGTGCCAGTAGTCGCGGCGGGAACACTGAAGCTTTCTTT
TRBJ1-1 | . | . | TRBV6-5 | CASRSSGTGRTEAFF | TGTGCCAGCAGGTCCTCCGGGACGGGGAGGACTGAAGCTTTCTTT
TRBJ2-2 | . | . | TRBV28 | CASMVTNGELFF | TGTGCCAGCATGGTGACTAACGGGGAGCTGTTTTTT
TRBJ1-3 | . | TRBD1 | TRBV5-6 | CASSLGGQGAYTIYF | TGTGCCAGCAGCTTGGGCGGACAGGGGGCATACACCATATATTTT
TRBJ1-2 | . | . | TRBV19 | CASSIEASYGYTF | TGTGCCAGTAGTATAGAGGCCAGCTATGGCTACACCTTC
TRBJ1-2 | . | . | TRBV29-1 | CSVEDPTVLFNYGYTF | TGCAGCGTTGAAGATCCCACTGTCCTTTTTAACTATGGCTACACCTTC
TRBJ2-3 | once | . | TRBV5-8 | CASSILLASSTDTQYF | TGTGCCAGCAGCATCCTACTTGCGTCTAGCACAGATACGCAGTATTTT
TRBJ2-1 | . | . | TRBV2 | CASTRARGTSYNEQFF | TGTGCCAGCACCCGCGCGCGGGGTACATCCTACAATGAGCAGTTCTTC
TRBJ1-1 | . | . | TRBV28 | CASSYVRGSVAFF | TGTGCCAGCAGTTATGTCCGCGGTTCTGTAGCTTTCTTT
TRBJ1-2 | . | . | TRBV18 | CASSPESHYGYTF | TGTGCCAGCTCACCAGAGAGTCACTATGGCTACACCTTC
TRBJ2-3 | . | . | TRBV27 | CASSAISGGTDTQYF | TGTGCCAGCAGTGCCATATCAGGGGGCACAGATACGCAGTATTTT